This entry lists 26 T cell receptor beta chains sequenced from one sample in a study of shared clonotypes between healthy human individuals. Assay used: immunoSEQ multiplex PCR; TCRdb lists only in-frame clones, some missing. Here the sample spans millions of clones, approximately 93% being singletons. Sequencing was carried out using naive CD4+ T cells from PBMCs. Stated subset: CD45RA+ positively selected. These receptor sequences come from a man between 18 and 35 years old in good health. Some clones in this sample may be carry-over from other donors' samples.

The gene calls are TRBV28 and TRBJ1-3, with D perhaps TRBD1 (5 bases). The germline CDR1 and CDR2 sequences are MDHEN and SYDVKM. This CDR3 region has 15 residues. V shed 2 bases and J shed 2 bases, with 10 bases lying between them. CDR3 protein: CASSLPPGAGNTIYF. The CDR3 nucleotides read TGTGCCAGCAGTTTACCTCCGGGGGCTGGAAACACCATATATTTT. The whole variable domain, remainder taken from reference TRBV28 and TRBJ1-3, is DVKVTQSSRYLVKRTGEKVFLECVQDMDHENMFWYRQDPGLGLRLIYFSYDVKMKEKGDIPEGYSVSREKKERFSLILESASTNQTSMYLCASSLPPGAGNTIYFGEGSWLTVV.

The gene calls are TRBV5-1 and TRBJ1-4; no clear D. With 4 bases removed from V and 0 bases from J, the gap between germline ends came to 7 bases. CDR1 is SGHRS, CDR2 YFSETQ, per germline. This CDR3 region has 14 residues. CDR3 nucleotide sequence: TGCGCCAGCAGCAAGGGAGCAACTAATGAAAAACTGTTTTTT. Protein sequence: CASSKGATNEKLFF.

J is TRBJ2-4 and V is TRBV5-4; D uncertain. CDR3 length: 13 amino acids. The V and J ends lost 3 bases and 4 bases respectively, with 8 bases between them. Germline loops: CDR1 SGHNT, CDR2 YYREEE (reference sequence). CDR3 coding DNA: TGTGCCAGCAGCTCCCTGGGGAAAAACATTCAGTACTTC. This sequence encodes CASSSLGKNIQYF.

This rearrangement joins TRBV6-5 to TRBJ2-2, with D hard to call. The CDR3 is 15 residues long. Germline assignment: CDR1 MNHEY and CDR2 SVGAGI. V lost 7 bases and J 4 bases, leaving 16 bases between the germline ends. CDR3 in amino acids: CASMGQPTITGELFF. CDR3 in DNA: TGTGCCAGCATGGGCCAGCCCACGATCACCGGGGAGCTGTTTTTT.

The J gene is TRBJ1-4, the V gene TRBV7-2; D unclear. V lost 5 bases and J 3 bases, leaving 13 bases between the germline ends. This CDR3 has 15 amino acids. Per the germline V gene, CDR1 is SGHTA and CDR2 is FQGNSA. As DNA, the CDR3 is TGTGCCAGCAGCCAGAACCAAATACCTAATGAAAAACTGTTTTTT. Its translation is CASSQNQIPNEKLFF.

This clone was observed a single time. The chain combines TRBV25-1 with TRBJ2-7; the match to TRBD1 covers 8 bases. Germline loops: CDR1 MGHDK, CDR2 SYGVNS. V was pared by 6 bases and J by 6 bases, with 10 bases of the junction left unmatched. CDR3 length: 14 amino acids. The CDR3 loop reads CASRPQGAAGEQYF. The CDR3 coding sequence is TGTGCCAGCAGACCCCAGGGGGCAGCGGGCGAGCAGTACTTC.

This rearrangement joins TRBV19 to TRBJ2-2; possible D gene TRBD2, 6 bases. CDR3 length equals 17 residues. Germline CDR1 LNHDA, CDR2 SQIVND (reference sequence). Trimming took off 5 bases at V and 7 bases at J, with 23 bases between the two ends. The CDR3 loop is CASSARLGEGRIGELFF. The CDR3 DNA sequence: TGTGCCAGTAGTGCCAGACTAGGGGAAGGAAGGATCGGGGAGCTGTTTTTT.

This sequence joins TRBV2 and TRBJ1-2, with D tentatively TRBD1 (5 bases). CDR3 length: 13 amino acids. CDR1 is SNHLY and CDR2 is FYNNEI in the germline V gene. The ends were cut back, 6 bases at V and 1 base at J, with 9 bases in the middle. In nucleotides, the CDR3 is TGTGCCAGCAGCAAAGACAGTAACTATGGCTACACCTTC. It is translated as CASSKDSNYGYTF.

J is TRBJ2-5 and V is TRBV7-2; 8 bases map to TRBD2. CDR3 size: 15 residues. V shed 5 bases, J shed 1 base, and the junction held 6 bases outside the gene matches. CDR1 is SGHTA and CDR2 is FQGNSA in the germline V gene. CDR3 residues: CASSAFTSGQETQYF. As DNA, the CDR3 is TGTGCCAGCAGCGCTTTTACTAGCGGCCAAGAGACCCAGTACTTC.

V gene TRBV11-3 combines with J gene TRBJ2-1, with D maybe TRBD2 (5 bases). This CDR3 comprises 15 residues. The germline gives CDR1 SGHNT, CDR2 YENEEA. V dropped 4 bases and J dropped 7 bases, with 17 bases sitting between them. The CDR3 bases are TGTGCCAGCAGCTCACACAAAGCTGGAGGAAATGAGCAGTTCTTC. It specifies CASSSHKAGGNEQFF.

This sequence joins TRBV14 and TRBJ2-7; no definite D call. V was cut by 1 base and J by 9 bases, with 10 bases left in between. The germline gives CDR1 SGHDN, CDR2 FVKESK. CDR3 size: 12 residues. The CDR3 DNA is TGTGCCAGCAGCCAAGGACCTATGGGGCAGTACTTC. Translation gives CASSQGPMGQYF.

V is TRBV29-1 and J is TRBJ1-6; weak D call: TRBD1 (6 bases). This CDR3 has 16 residues. Germline CDR1 reads SQVTM; CDR2 reads ANQGSEA. Trimming took off 3 bases at V and 5 bases at J, with 17 bases between the two ends. The CDR3 spells CSVDRADSPDNSPLHF. The CDR3 nucleotides are TGCAGCGTTGATAGGGCGGACAGTCCGGATAATTCACCCCTCCACTTT.

V usage is TRBV6-6 and J usage is TRBJ1-2; tentative D call: TRBD1 (5 bases). The CDR3 has 16 residues. From germline, CDR1 is MNHNY and CDR2 SVGAGI (reference sequence). The V end lost 6 bases, the J end lost 1 base, and 18 bases lay between the germline ends. CDR3 amino acids: CASRRGAAGSNYGYTF. Here the CDR3 DNA reads TGTGCCAGCAGAAGGGGAGCGGCAGGGAGTAACTATGGCTACACCTTC.

This clone was seen only a few times. The chain joins TRBV2 to TRBJ1-1, with a tentative D call TRBD1 (5 bases). The CDR3 covers 14 residues. From germline, CDR1 is SNHLY and CDR2 FYNNEI. V shed 3 bases and J shed 5 bases, with 13 bases lying between them. CDR3 DNA: TGTGCCAGCAGTGATGGGGGAAAGCGGACTGAAGCTTTCTTT. It codes for CASSDGGKRTEAFF.

The chain recombines TRBV27 with TRBJ2-1, with D perhaps matching TRBD2 (6 bases). V was pared by 5 bases and J by 7 bases, with 15 bases between. This CDR3 region has 14 residues. From germline, CDR1 is MNHEY and CDR2 SMNVEV (reference sequence). CDR3 in amino acids: CASSTTRWMNEQFF. The CDR3 DNA reads TGTGCCAGCAGTACGACTAGGTGGATGAATGAGCAGTTCTTC.

V usage is TRBV5-1 and J usage is TRBJ2-3; tentative D call: TRBD1 (6 bases). CDR1 is SGHRS, CDR2 YFSETQ, per germline. V lost 1 base and J 0 bases, leaving 12 bases between the germline ends. This CDR3 spans 16 amino acids. As DNA, the CDR3 is TGCGCCAGCAGCTTGTTCGGACAGAGTAGCACAGATACGCAGTATTTT. Its translation is CASSLFGQSSTDTQYF.

In nucleotides, the CDR3 is TGTGCCAGCAGCCGAAAAGCGGGGGATTTCCAAGAGACCCAGTACTTC. Translating gives CASSRKAGDFQETQYF. The chain is built from TRBV5-4 and TRBJ2-5; 8 bases match TRBD2. Per germline, CDR1 SGHNT and CDR2 YYREEE (reference sequence). V gave up 4 bases and J gave up 1 base; unmatched junction bases: 9. The CDR3 extends over 16 amino acids.

This chain connects TRBV18 to TRBJ2-7, with D tentatively TRBD1 or TRBD2 (9 bases each). CDR1 is KGHSH and CDR2 is LQKENI in the germline V gene. The CDR3 runs 18 residues. Trimming removed 4 bases from V and 2 bases from J, with 24 bases in between. DNA for the CDR3: TGTGCCAGCTCACTGGGAAGGCTAGCGGGACAGGGAACCTACGAGCAGTACTTC. Translation gives CASSLGRLAGQGTYEQYF.

V usage is TRBV23-1 and J usage is TRBJ2-3; weak D call: TRBD1 (6 bases). TRBV23-1 is annotated as an ORF whose role is uncertain. V was trimmed by 0 bases and J by 6 bases, leaving 16 bases between them. The CDR3 runs to 16 residues. DNA for the CDR3: TGCGCCAGCAGTCAATCGCTTGTCAGGGGTAACGATACGCAGTATTTT. This sequence encodes CASSQSLVRGNDTQYF.

This clone was found a few times. The V call is TRBV5-1, the J call TRBJ1-5; D is undetermined. The CDR3 covers 14 residues. Germline V gene data show CDR1 as SGHRS and CDR2 as YFSETQ. Deletions cut 2 bases from V and 9 bases from J, with 15 bases between. CDR3 nucleotide sequence: TGCGCCAGCAGCTTAGACGGGCTTGGAGGGCCCCAGCATTTT. This codes for CASSLDGLGGPQHF. Drawing the rest from reference TRBV5-1 and TRBJ1-5, the complete variable domain is KAGVTQTPRYLIKTRGQQVTLSCSPISGHRSVSWYQQTPGQGLQFLFEYFSETQRNKGNFPGRFSGRQFSNSRSEMNVSTLELGDSALYLCASSLDGLGGPQHFGDGTRLSIL.

CDR3: CASSPRGSDQETQYF. The CDR3 region has the DNA TGTGCCAGCTCACCCCGGGGTAGCGACCAAGAGACCCAGTACTTC. The chain links TRBV18 to TRBJ2-5, with a weak D call TRBD2 (5 bases). V lost 3 bases to trimming and J lost 0 bases, with 11 bases between them. There are 15 residues in the CDR3. Germline V gives CDR1 KGHSH, CDR2 LQKENI.

With regard to this clone: This sample also contains other DNA sequences that code for the same CDR3. This sequence joins TRBV5-1 and TRBJ2-3, with 8 bases aligning to TRBD1. Germline CDR1 SGHRS, CDR2 YFSETQ. V dropped 2 bases and J dropped 0; count of bases not matched to a gene: 5. CDR3 length: 16 residues. CDR3 DNA sequence: TGCGCCAGCAGCTTCTCAGGGGGCAGTAGCACAGATACGCAGTATTTT. Amino acid sequence: CASSFSGGSSTDTQYF.

The chain employs TRBV30 and TRBJ1-2, with 10 bases fitting TRBD1. The CDR3 sequence is 13 residues long. Looked up from germline, CDR1 is GTSNPN and CDR2 is SVGIG (reference sequence). The V and J ends lost 5 bases and 0 bases, in that order; junction bases with no gene match: 0. The CDR3 region has the DNA TGTGCCTGGGGGACAGGGGCTAACTATGGCTACACCTTC. It yields the protein CAWGTGANYGYTF.

V usage is TRBV7-9 and J usage is TRBJ2-5, with D perhaps matching TRBD1 (7 bases). CDR3 length: 14 residues. Between the trimmed V and J ends, which lost 0 bases and 9 bases, there was a span of 14 bases. Germline V lookup: CDR1 SEHNR, CDR2 FQNEAQ (reference sequence). The CDR3 DNA follows: TGTGCCAGCAGCTTAGCGGGCAGGGGGGCGGCCCAGTACTTC. It encodes CASSLAGRGAAQYF.

This rearrangement joins TRBV9 to TRBJ1-1; D perhaps matches TRBD1 (5 bases). The ends were cut back, 0 bases at V and 4 bases at J, with 10 bases in the middle. In germline, CDR1 is SGDLS, CDR2 YYNGEE. This CDR3 contains 14 residues. The CDR3 here is CASSVGGTSTEAFF. The CDR3 DNA is TGTGCCAGCAGCGTAGGCGGGACGTCCACTGAAGCTTTCTTT.

This chain joins TRBV9 and TRBJ2-7; D is unresolved. V was clipped by 0 bases and J by 0 bases, with 16 bases between them. CDR1 SGDLS and CDR2 YYNGEE come from the germline V gene. The CDR3 consists of 17 residues. The CDR3 loop is CASSVGPRERGSYEQYF. CDR3 in DNA: TGTGCCAGCAGCGTAGGTCCCCGAGAACGAGGCTCCTACGAGCAGTACTTC.